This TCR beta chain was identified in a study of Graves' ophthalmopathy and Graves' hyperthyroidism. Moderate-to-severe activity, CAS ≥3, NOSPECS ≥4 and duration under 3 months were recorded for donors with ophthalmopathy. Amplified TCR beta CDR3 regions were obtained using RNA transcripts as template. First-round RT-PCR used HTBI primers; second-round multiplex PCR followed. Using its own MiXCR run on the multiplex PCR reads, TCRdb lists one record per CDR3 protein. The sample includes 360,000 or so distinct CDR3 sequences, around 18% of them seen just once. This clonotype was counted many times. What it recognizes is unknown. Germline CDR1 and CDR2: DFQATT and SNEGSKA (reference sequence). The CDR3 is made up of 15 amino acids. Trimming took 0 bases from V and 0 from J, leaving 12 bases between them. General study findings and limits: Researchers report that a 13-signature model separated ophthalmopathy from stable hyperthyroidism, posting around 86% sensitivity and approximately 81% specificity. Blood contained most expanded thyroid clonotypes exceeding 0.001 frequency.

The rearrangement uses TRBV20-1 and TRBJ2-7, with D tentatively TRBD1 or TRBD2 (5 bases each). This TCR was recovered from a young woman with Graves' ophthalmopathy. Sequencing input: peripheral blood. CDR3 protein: CSARDGASGSYEQYF. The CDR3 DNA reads TGCAGTGCTAGAGATGGGGCAAGCGGCTCCTACGAGCAGTACTTC.